This T cell receptor beta chain derives from a study of blood T cell repertoires in COVID-19. Study-level information: COVID-19 samples, acute and convalescent, were from the United States, Italy and Spain. T cells, B-cell-depleted T cells, or PBMCs supplied cDNA or gDNA.

Authors' data handling: Researchers report that nucleated cell counts were estimated from reference gene primer amplification. This table comes from immunoSEQ multiplex PCR, and its TCRdb copy is limited to in-frame clones, with some not included. D and trimming come from the DNA, and the V and J calls and clone size come from that table. The table records some 80,000 clones, approximately 80% of them present only once. The germline V gene encodes CDR1 MNHEY and CDR2 SVGAGI. The V gene end was trimmed by 8 bases and the J gene end by 0 bases; junction bases not matched to a gene: 7. The CDR3 sequence is 15 residues long.

The origin of this receptor is a man in his 60s with active or convalescent COVID-19. The source material was peripheral blood. V and J are TRBV6-5 and TRBJ1-5; 7 nucleotides agree with TRBD1. CDR3 residues: CASQPTGDSNQPQHF. The CDR3 coding sequence is TGTGCCAGCCAACCCACAGGGGATAGCAATCAGCCCCAGCATTTT.